The 21 T cell receptor beta chains in this list originate from one sample, sequenced in a study of blood T cell repertoires in COVID-19. This table comes from immunoSEQ multiplex PCR, and its TCRdb copy is limited to in-frame clones, with some not included. The repertoire includes fewer than 75,000 clones, over 80% of them detected once, and around 7.9% sits in the top ten. The sample consisted of peripheral blood. Source of these receptors: a man aged 50 or older with active COVID-19.

J is TRBJ1-2 and V is TRBV19; TRBD1 agrees at 8 bases. Germline V CDR1 and CDR2: LNHDA, SQIVND (reference sequence). CDR3 size: 14 residues. The V segment lost 7 bases and the J segment 7 bases; nucleotides outside the gene matches: 11. CDR3 in DNA: TGTGCCAGTAAAGTCGACAGGGGCCCTGGTGGCTACACCTTC. Protein sequence: CASKVDRGPGGYTF.

The chain uses TRBV29-1 and TRBJ1-2, with TRBD1 as a possible D gene (5 bases). The CDR3 is 14 residues long. Trimming removed 4 bases from V and 1 base from J, with 13 bases in between. CDR1 and CDR2 (germline): SQVTM, ANQGSEA. CDR3 nucleotides: TGCAGCGTTGCTTGGCAGGGTGATAACTATGGCTACACCTTC. Translation gives CSVAWQGDNYGYTF.

Only a few counts were recorded for this clone. V gene TRBV4-3 combines with J gene TRBJ1-5; 10 bases map to TRBD1. The CDR3 is 16 residues long. Per the germline V gene, CDR1 is LGHNA and CDR2 is YSLEER. Germline trimming cut 0 bases from V and 7 bases from J; bases unmatched to any gene: 6. The CDR3 spells CASSQETGGAWQPQHF. Written as DNA, the CDR3 is TGCGCCAGCAGCCAAGAGACAGGGGGCGCGTGGCAGCCCCAGCATTTT.

The V and J genes are TRBV5-8 and TRBJ1-1, with D tentatively TRBD1 (6 bases). Between the trimmed V and J ends, which lost 7 bases and 4 bases, there was a span of 23 bases. The CDR3 is 16 amino acids. CDR1 is SGHTS and CDR2 is YDEGEE in the germline V gene. The CDR3 nucleotides read TGTGCCAGCCATGGGGCCAGGGGCTCGATGAGCACTGAAGCTTTCTTT. Amino acids: CASHGARGSMSTEAFF.

The CDR3 bases are TGTGCCAGTAGTCGAACAGGGGAGAGCACTGAAGCTTTCTTT. It codes for CASSRTGESTEAFF. This chain links TRBV19 with TRBJ1-1, with 7 bases fitting TRBD1. CDR1 LNHDA and CDR2 SQIVND come from the germline V gene (reference sequence). J lost 4 bases, V lost 5 bases, and 7 bases had no gene match. This CDR3 region has 14 residues.

The rearrangement links TRBV10-3 to TRBJ2-3, with 7 bases fitting TRBD1. Germline trimming cut 2 bases from V and 6 bases from J; bases unmatched to any gene: 8. CDR1 and CDR2 from the germline V gene are ENHRY and SYGVKD. The CDR3 is 15 residues long. CDR3 loop: CAISEPDRRRDTQYF. For the CDR3, the DNA is TGTGCCATCAGTGAGCCGGACAGGAGGAGGGATACGCAGTATTTT.

The chain employs TRBV6-6 and TRBJ1-5, with 10 bases matching TRBD1. V was pared by 5 bases and J by 4 bases, with 5 bases of the junction left unmatched. The CDR3 covers 15 residues. Germline V CDR1 and CDR2: MNHNY, SVGAGI (reference sequence). CDR3 loop: CASSQTGGFNQPQHF. CDR3 in DNA: TGTGCCAGCAGTCAGACAGGGGGCTTTAATCAGCCCCAGCATTTT.

The rearrangement uses TRBV7-8 and TRBJ2-1, with 7 bases that match TRBD2. With V trimmed by 0 bases and J by 3 bases, 8 bases remained unmatched. This CDR3 region has 17 residues. Germline values: CDR1 SGHVS, CDR2 FQNEAQ. The CDR3 region is CASSLAFAGDHYNEQFF. Here the CDR3 DNA reads TGTGCCAGCAGCTTAGCATTTGCGGGAGATCACTACAATGAGCAGTTCTTC.

V and J are TRBV1 and TRBJ2-3; the tabulated D call, TRBD2, remains unverified against the DNA. TRBV1 is termed a pseudogene. The CDR3 is 17 amino acids. The CDR3 protein is CTSSQGGLAGSADTQYF. As DNA, the CDR3 is TGCACCAGCAGCCAAGGAGGACTAGCGGGATCCGCAGATACGCAGTATTTT.

The chain recombines TRBV7-2 with TRBJ2-7; 7 bases match TRBD2. The CDR3 runs 15 residues. V lost 5 bases and J lost 1; bases outside the gene matches: 8. Germline V gene sequence: CDR1 SGHTA, CDR2 FQGNSA. CDR3 coding DNA: TGTGCCAGCAGCCGGGGGGTCGTCTCATCCTACGAGCAGTACTTC. This encodes CASSRGVVSSYEQYF. Complete variable domain (other parts from reference TRBV7-2 and TRBJ2-7): GAGVSQSPSNKVTEKGKDVELRCDPISGHTALYWYRQSLGQGLEFLIYFQGNSAPDKSGLPSDRFSAERTGGSVSTLTIQRTQQEDSAVYLCASSRGVVSSYEQYFGPGTRLTVT.

The chain links TRBV4-3 to TRBJ1-4; D perhaps matches TRBD1 (5 bases). There are 15 residues in the CDR3. Trimming removed 4 bases at V and 8 bases at J, with 17 bases between. CDR1 is LGHNA and CDR2 is YSLEER in the germline V gene. Here the CDR3 DNA reads TGCGCCAGCAGCCCTTATGGTAGGACAACAGAAAAACTGTTTTTT. The encoded protein is CASSPYGRTTEKLFF.

The chain carries TRBV6-4 and TRBJ2-2; 8 bases match TRBD1. The trim removed 5 bases at V and 7 bases at J, leaving 3 bases unmatched. This CDR3 region has 13 residues. Germline assignment: CDR1 MRHNA and CDR2 SNTAGT. CDR3 amino acids: CASSWTGNGELFF. DNA of the CDR3: TGTGCCAGCAGTTGGACAGGGAACGGGGAGCTGTTTTTT.

The V call is TRBV7-2, the J call TRBJ1-3; possible D gene TRBD1, 5 bases. The germline V gene has CDR1 SGHTA and CDR2 FQGNSA. Trimming stripped 5 bases from V and 1 base from J, with 15 bases between. The CDR3 extends over 16 amino acids. The DNA for the CDR3 is TGTGCCAGCAGCCCGGACGGGGGAAGATCTGGAAACACCATATATTTT. Residues: CASSPDGGRSGNTIYF.

The V gene is TRBV30, the J gene TRBJ1-1; D not certain. The CDR3 length is 14 residues. In germline, CDR1 is GTSNPN, CDR2 SVGIG (reference sequence). The V and J ends lost 8 bases and 0 bases respectively, with 16 bases between them. In DNA, the CDR3 is TGTGCCGGGCAAGACTGGAGGATGAACACTGAAGCTTTCTTT. This encodes CAGQDWRMNTEAFF.

This sequence joins TRBV7-2 and TRBJ2-7, with 10 bases matching TRBD1. J was trimmed by 7 bases and V by 4 bases; bases with no gene match: 10. CDR1 and CDR2 (germline): SGHTA, FQGNSA. The CDR3 runs 15 residues. The CDR3 sequence is CASSSRDRGIREQYF. Written as DNA, the CDR3 is TGTGCCAGCAGCTCCCGGGACAGGGGCATCAGAGAGCAGTACTTC.

This clone is a singleton in its sample. The genes are TRBV6-5 and TRBJ1-2; 9 nucleotides align to TRBD1. Germline assignment: CDR1 MNHEY and CDR2 SVGAGI. The CDR3 runs 14 residues. V was pared by 7 bases and J by 7 bases, with 10 bases of the junction left unmatched. CDR3 loop: CASTEMGQGLGYTF. Written as DNA, the CDR3 is TGTGCCAGCACCGAAATGGGACAGGGTCTTGGCTACACCTTC.

The chain combines TRBV7-2 with TRBJ1-5; maybe TRBD1 (5 bases). The CDR3 is 14 residues long. Germline V gene lookup returns CDR1 SGHTA and CDR2 FQGNSA. V dropped 2 bases and J dropped 4 bases, with 9 bases sitting between them. For the CDR3, the DNA is TGTGCCAGCAGCTTAACAGGCTATAATCAGCCCCAGCATTTT. Its translation: CASSLTGYNQPQHF.

This sequence joins TRBV30 and TRBJ1-6, with 7 bases aligning to TRBD1. CDR1 is GTSNPN, CDR2 SVGIG, per germline (reference sequence). The CDR3 runs to 14 residues. The V gene end was trimmed by 2 bases and the J gene end by 7 bases; junction bases not matched to a gene: 5. The CDR3 nucleotides are TGTGCCTGGAGTTCCGACAGGGTAAATTCACCCCTCCACTTT. It translates to CAWSSDRVNSPLHF.

V is TRBV6-2 or TRBV6-3 and J is TRBJ2-7, with TRBD1 matching over 9 bases. Looked up from germline, CDR1 is MNHEY and CDR2 is SVGEGT. The CDR3 runs 16 residues. The trim removed 5 bases at V and 2 bases at J, leaving 10 bases unmatched. This CDR3 is CASSPQRTGDPYEQYF. As DNA, the CDR3 is TGTGCCAGCAGTCCCCAGAGGACAGGGGACCCCTACGAGCAGTACTTC.

This clone was counted only a few times. V is TRBV6-5 and J is TRBJ1-2; no reliable D call. The V end lost 0 bases, the J end lost 6 bases, and 11 bases lay between the germline ends. The CDR3 spans 14 residues. CDR1 MNHEY and CDR2 SVGAGI come from the germline V gene. The CDR3 DNA is TGTGCCAGCAGTTACTCTGCGGGATTGGATGGCTACACCTTC. Protein product: CASSYSAGLDGYTF.

This rearrangement joins TRBV27 to TRBJ2-2; D might be TRBD2 (6 bases). The V gene's germline CDR1 is MNHEY and CDR2 SMNVEV (reference sequence). Trimming pared 8 bases from V and 2 bases from J, leaving 12 bases between. The CDR3 totals 14 residues. The CDR3 here is CASSSATNTGELFF. CDR3 bases: TGTGCCAGCTCTAGCGCCACAAACACCGGGGAGCTGTTTTTT.